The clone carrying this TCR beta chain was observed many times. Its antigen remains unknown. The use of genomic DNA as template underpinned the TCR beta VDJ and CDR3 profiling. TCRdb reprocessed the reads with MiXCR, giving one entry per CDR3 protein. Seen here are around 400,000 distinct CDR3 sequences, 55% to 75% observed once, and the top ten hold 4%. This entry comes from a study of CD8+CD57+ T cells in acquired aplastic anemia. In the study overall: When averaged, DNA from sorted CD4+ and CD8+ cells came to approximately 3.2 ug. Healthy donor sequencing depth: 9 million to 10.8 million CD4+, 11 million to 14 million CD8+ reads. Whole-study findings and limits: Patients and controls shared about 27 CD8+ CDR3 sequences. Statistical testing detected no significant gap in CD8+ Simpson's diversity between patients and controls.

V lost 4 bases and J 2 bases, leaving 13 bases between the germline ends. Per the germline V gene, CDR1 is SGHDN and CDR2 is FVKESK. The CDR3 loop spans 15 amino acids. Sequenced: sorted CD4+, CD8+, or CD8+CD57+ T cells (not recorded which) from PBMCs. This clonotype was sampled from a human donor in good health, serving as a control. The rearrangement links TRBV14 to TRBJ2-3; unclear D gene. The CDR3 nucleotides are TGTGCCAGCAGCCGCCTCCATCGAATCACAGATACGCAGTATTTT. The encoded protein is CASSRLHRITDTQYF.